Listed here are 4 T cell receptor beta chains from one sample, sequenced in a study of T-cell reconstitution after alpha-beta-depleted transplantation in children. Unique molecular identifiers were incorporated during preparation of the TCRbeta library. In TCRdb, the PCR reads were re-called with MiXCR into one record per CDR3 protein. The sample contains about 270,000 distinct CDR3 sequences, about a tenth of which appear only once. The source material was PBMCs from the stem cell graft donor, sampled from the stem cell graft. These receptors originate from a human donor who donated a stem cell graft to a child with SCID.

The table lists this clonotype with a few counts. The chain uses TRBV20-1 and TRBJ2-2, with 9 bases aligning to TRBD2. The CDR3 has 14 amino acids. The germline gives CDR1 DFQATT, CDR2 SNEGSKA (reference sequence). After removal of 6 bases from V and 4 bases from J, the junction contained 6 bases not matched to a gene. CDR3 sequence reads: CSAPAGGITGELFF. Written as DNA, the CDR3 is TGCAGTGCACCCGCGGGGGGGATCACCGGGGAGCTGTTTTTT.

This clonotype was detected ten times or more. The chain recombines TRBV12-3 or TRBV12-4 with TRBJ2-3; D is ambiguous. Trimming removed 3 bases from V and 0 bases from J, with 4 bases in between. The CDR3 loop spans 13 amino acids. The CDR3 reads CASSLLSTDTQYF. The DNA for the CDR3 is TGTGCCAGCAGTTTGTTAAGCACAGATACGCAGTATTTT.

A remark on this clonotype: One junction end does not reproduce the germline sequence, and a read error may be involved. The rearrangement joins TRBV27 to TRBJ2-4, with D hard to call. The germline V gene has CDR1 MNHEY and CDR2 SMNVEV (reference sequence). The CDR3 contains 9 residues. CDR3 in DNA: TGTGCCAGCAGTTCGACCCAGCCCTTC. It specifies CASSSTQPF.

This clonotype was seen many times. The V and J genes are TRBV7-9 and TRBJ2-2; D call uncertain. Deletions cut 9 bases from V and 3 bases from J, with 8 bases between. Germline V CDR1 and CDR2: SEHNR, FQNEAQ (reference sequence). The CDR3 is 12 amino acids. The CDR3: CARPSHTGELFF. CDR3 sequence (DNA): TGTGCCAGGCCCTCGCACACCGGGGAGCTGTTTTTT.